A few counts support the clone carrying this T cell receptor beta chain. The sample originates from a study of T-cell reconstitution after alpha-beta-depleted transplantation in children. Researchers prepared the TCRbeta library using unique molecular identifiers, the study reports. From the PCR reads, TCRdb called clonotypes with MiXCR, one entry per CDR3 protein. The table records 420,000 or so distinct CDR3 sequences, approximately 10% of them present only once. This CDR3 has 15 residues. V was shortened by 5 bases and J by 3 bases, with 13 bases between the two germline ends. The rearrangement joins TRBV12-3 or TRBV12-4 to TRBJ2-2, with no clear D. The sample in question was PBMCs from the stem cell graft donor, obtained from the stem cell graft. This TCR was sampled from a human donor who donated a stem cell graft to a child with acute myeloid leukemia. Written as DNA, the CDR3 is TGTGCCAGCAGTCCTAAGGAGCAACACACCGGGGAGCTGTTTTTT. Translated: CASSPKEQHTGELFF.